This TCR beta chain was recovered during a study of T cell responses to AZD1222 COVID-19 vaccine. Regarding the study as a whole: Donors, mostly white British, included more females; clonal diversity was possibly underestimated. Two AZD1222 administrations were followed by greater Spike-specific TCR breadth and depth. It was only a handful of AZD1222 recipients who were seropositive at baseline.

Germline CDR1 and CDR2: GTSNPN and SVGIG (reference sequence). The CDR3 contains 13 residues. V was cut by 0 bases and J by 4 bases, with 9 bases left in between. Details on this clone: What it binds is not known.

The assay was immunoSEQ multiplex PCR, and TCRdb's table has in-frame clones only and misses some. There are tens of thousands of clones in the sample; roughly nine tenths occur only once, and approximately 31% lies in the top ten. The receptor was derived from an adult in good health. This chain uses TRBV30 with TRBJ1-1; maybe TRBD1 (5 bases). The sample in question was peripheral blood, obtained on day 0 of AZD1222 vaccination. CDR3 amino acids: CAWSVSRGTEAFF. The CDR3 region has the DNA TGTGCCTGGAGTGTAAGTAGGGGCACTGAAGCTTTCTTT. Drawing the rest from reference TRBV30 and TRBJ1-1, the complete variable domain is SQTIHQWPATLVQPVGSPLSLECTVEGTSNPNLYWYRQAAGRGLQLLFYSVGIGQISSEVPQNLSASRPQDRQFILSSKKLLLSDSGFYLCAWSVSRGTEAFFGQGTRLTVV.